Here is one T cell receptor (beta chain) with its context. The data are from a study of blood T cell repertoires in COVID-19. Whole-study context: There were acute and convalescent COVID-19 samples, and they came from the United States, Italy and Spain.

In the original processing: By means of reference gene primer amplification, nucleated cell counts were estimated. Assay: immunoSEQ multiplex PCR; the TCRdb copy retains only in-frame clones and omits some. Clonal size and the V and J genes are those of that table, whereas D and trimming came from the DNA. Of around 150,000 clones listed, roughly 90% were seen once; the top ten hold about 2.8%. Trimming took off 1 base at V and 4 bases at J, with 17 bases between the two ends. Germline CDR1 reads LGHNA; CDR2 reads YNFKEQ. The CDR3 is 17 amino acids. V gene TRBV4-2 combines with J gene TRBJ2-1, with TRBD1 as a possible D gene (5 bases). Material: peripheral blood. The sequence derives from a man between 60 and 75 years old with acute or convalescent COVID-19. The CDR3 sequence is CASSQVYPQGPYNEQFF. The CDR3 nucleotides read TGTGCCAGCAGCCAAGTATACCCCCAGGGTCCATACAATGAGCAGTTCTTC.